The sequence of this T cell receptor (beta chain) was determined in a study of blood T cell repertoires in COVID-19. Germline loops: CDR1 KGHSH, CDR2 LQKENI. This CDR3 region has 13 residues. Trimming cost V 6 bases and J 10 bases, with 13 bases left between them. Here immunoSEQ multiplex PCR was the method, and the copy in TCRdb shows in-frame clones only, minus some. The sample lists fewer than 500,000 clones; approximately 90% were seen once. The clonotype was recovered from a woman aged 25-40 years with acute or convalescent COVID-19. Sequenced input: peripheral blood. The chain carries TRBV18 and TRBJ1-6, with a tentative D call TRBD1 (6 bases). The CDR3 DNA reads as TGTGCCAGCTCGCAACAGGGAAACTCACCCCTCCACTTT. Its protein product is CASSQQGNSPLHF.